These T cell receptor beta chains were read from a single sample in a study of blood T cell repertoires in COVID-19. Only in-frame clones appear in the TCRdb table, and some are missing; sequencing was by immunoSEQ multiplex PCR. The sample holds 130,000 or so clones, approximately 84% seen once. The sample comprised peripheral blood. These receptors were obtained from a man aged 55-75 years with acute or convalescent COVID-19. Both conserved end residues are part of each CDR3. D genes are given only for firm matches. Only some rows state a clone size, as once, few, many or a class for expanded clones.

J | size | V | D | DNA | CDR3
TRBJ2-1 | - | TRBV11-2 | - | TGTGCCAGCAGCCGTTTCCTAGAGCTCTACAATGAGCAGTTCTTC | CASSRFLELYNEQFF
TRBJ1-5 | - | TRBV5-1 | - | TGCGCCAGCAGTCAACTACCCGTGGGGGCATGCAGCAATCAGCCCCAGCATTTT | CASSQLPVGACSNQPQHF
TRBJ2-1 | - | TRBV24-1 | - | TGTGCCACCGGGGGGGGCACTAGCCCGGGGCTCAATGAGCAGTTCTTC | CATGGGTSPGLNEQFF
TRBJ1-6 | once | TRBV6-1 | TRBD1 | TGTGCCAGCAGTGAACGTTGGGCAGGGGGCCTTAATTCACCCCTCCACTTT | CASSERWAGGLNSPLHF
TRBJ2-2 | - | TRBV7-3 | TRBD2 | TGTGCCAGCAGCCCTGGGACTAGGTCGCGAGACACCGGGGAGCTGTTTTTT | CASSPGTRSRDTGELFF
TRBJ2-1 | - | TRBV29-1 | TRBD2 | TGCAGCGTTTCCGGGACTAGCGGGGAAAATGAGCAGTTCTTC | CSVSGTSGENEQFF
TRBJ1-2 | once | TRBV7-8 | - | TGTGCCAGCAGCTTAGGGGGCAGCGCAAAGGGCTACACCTTC | CASSLGGSAKGYTF
TRBJ1-1 | once | TRBV10-2 | - | TGCGCCAGCAGGGGAGCGAACACTGAAGCTTTCTTT | CASRGANTEAFF
TRBJ2-5 | - | TRBV7-7 | TRBD1 | TGTGCCAGCAGCCAACGGGACAGGGTGGGAGAGACCCAGTACTTC | CASSQRDRVGETQYF
TRBJ2-1 | once | TRBV12-3/TRBV12-4 | - | TGTGCCAGCAGTTTAGCTAGAAACGATGAGCAGTTCTTC | CASSLARNDEQFF
TRBJ2-2 | - | TRBV2 | TRBD2 | TGTGCCAGCAGGACTAGCTCGAACACCGGGGAGCTGTTTTTT | CASRTSSNTGELFF
TRBJ2-3 | - | TRBV5-4 | - | TGTGCCAGCAGTTCAAATAGCGGTCCTAGCACAGATACGCAGTATTTT | CASSSNSGPSTDTQYF
TRBJ2-2 | - | TRBV11-3 | TRBD2 | TGTGCCAGCAGCTTATATCCTAGCGGGAGTGGCGCCGGGGAGCTGTTTTTT | CASSLYPSGSGAGELFF
TRBJ1-1 | - | TRBV28 | TRBD1 | TGTGCCAGCAGTAGACAGGGCGGTCCTGAAGCTTTCTTT | CASSRQGGPEAFF
TRBJ2-6 | - | TRBV5-1 | - | TGCGCCAGCAGCTTGTTGACAGGTACAACCTCTGGGGCCAACGTCCTGACTTTC | CASSLLTGTTSGANVLTF
TRBJ2-1 | - | TRBV12-3/TRBV12-4 | TRBD2 | TGTGCCAGCAGTTTGGGGGGGGATGAGCAGTTCTTC | CASSLGGDEQFF
TRBJ2-7 | - | TRBV19 | TRBD2 | TGTGCCAGTAGTTCCTCCGGGACTAGGGGCGACGAGCAGTACTTC | CASSSSGTRGDEQYF
TRBJ1-6 | many | TRBV5-1 | - | TGCGCCAGCAGCTTGCAAATGGAGAGACCCCTCCACTTT | CASSLQMERPLHF
TRBJ1-5 | few | TRBV5-6 | TRBD1 | TGTGCCAGCAGCGGCTACAGGGGACAGGGCCAGCCCCAGCATTTT | CASSGYRGQGQPQHF
TRBJ1-2 | - | TRBV9 | - | TGTGCCAGCAGCGCGGGGGGGTTTGGCTACACCTTC | CASSAGGFGYTF
TRBJ2-7 | many | TRBV5-6 | - | TGTGCCAGCAGCAACGTAATACAGCAGGGGCTTCTCGGCGAGCAGTACTTC | CASSNVIQQGLLGEQYF